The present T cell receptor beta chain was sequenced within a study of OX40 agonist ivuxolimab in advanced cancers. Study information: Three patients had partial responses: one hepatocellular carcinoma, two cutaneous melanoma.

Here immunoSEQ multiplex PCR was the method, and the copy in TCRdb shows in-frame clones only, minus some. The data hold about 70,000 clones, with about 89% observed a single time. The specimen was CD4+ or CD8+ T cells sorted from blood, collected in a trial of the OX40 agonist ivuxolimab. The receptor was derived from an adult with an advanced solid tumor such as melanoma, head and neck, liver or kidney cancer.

This CDR3 is CASSPSSYTGELFF. CDR3 in DNA: TGCGCCAGCAGCCCCTCCTCGTACACCGGGGAGCTGTTTTTT. This rearrangement joins TRBV5-1 to TRBJ2-2; D is unresolved. The CDR3 totals 14 residues. Germline assignment: CDR1 SGHRS and CDR2 YFSETQ. V lost 4 bases and J 3 bases, leaving 10 bases between the germline ends.